The sequence of this TCR beta chain was determined in a study of T cells in Graves' hyperthyroidism and ophthalmopathy. This clonotype was detected ten times or more. This CDR3 has 15 amino acids. Trimming pared 3 bases from V and 4 bases from J, leaving 16 bases between. RNA transcripts gave rise to amplified TCR beta CDR3 regions. HTBI primers were employed in a first-round RT-PCR of the TCR CDR3. TCRdb re-derived calls from the multiplex PCR reads in MiXCR, one entry per CDR3 protein. This sample has around 280,000 distinct CDR3 sequences, with roughly 13% found just once. V usage is TRBV12-3 or TRBV12-4 and J usage is TRBJ2-7, with a tentative D call TRBD2 (7 bases). Sequenced: blood. The source is a woman aged 40-49 years with Graves' hyperthyroidism. CDR3 nucleotides: TGTGCCAGCAGTTTTTGGCAGGGAGGGGGTTACGAGCAGTACTTC. Its translation: CASSFWQGGGYEQYF.